What follows are 25 T cell receptor beta chains derived from one specimen sequenced in a study of cytomegalovirus exposure and HLA in healthy donors. Vbeta (60) and Jbeta (13) primers were used in the PCR. Profiling relied on immunoSEQ multiplex PCR, and the TCRdb table lists in-frame clones only, not all of them. The table lists some 150,000 clones. The sequenced sample was PBMCs. Receptors originate from a woman aged 18-29 years in good health and CMV-seronegative.

The V and J genes are TRBV6-4 and TRBJ2-1, with 10 bases fitting TRBD2. The germline gives CDR1 MRHNA, CDR2 SNTAGT. The CDR3 has 12 residues. The junction had 6 bases not matched to a gene; V was cut back by 4 bases and J by 15 bases. The CDR3 DNA reads TGTGCCAGCAGTGCAGCGGGAGGGCCCAGGTTCTTC. This gives the protein CASSAAGGPRFF.

CDR3 coding DNA: TGTGCCAGCAGTGCCGTCCAAGAGACCCAGTACTTC. Encoded protein: CASSAVQETQYF. The chain recombines TRBV6-1 with TRBJ2-5; D call uncertain. V shed 4 bases and J shed 1 base, with 4 bases lying between them. Looked up from germline, CDR1 is MNHNS and CDR2 is SASEGT. The CDR3 runs to 12 residues.

V usage is TRBV5-4 and J usage is TRBJ1-1; D is possibly TRBD1 (6 bases). The CDR3 spans 14 residues. The germline V and J ends were trimmed by 4 bases and 3 bases, with 13 bases remaining between them. Per germline, CDR1 SGHNT and CDR2 YYREEE (reference sequence). The CDR3 nucleotides read TGTGCCAGCAGCCGCTGGAACAGGGACACTGAAGCTTTCTTT. It is translated as CASSRWNRDTEAFF. Full variable domain (missing parts from reference TRBV5-4 and TRBJ1-1): ETGVTQSPTHLIKTRGQQVTLRCSSQSGHNTVSWYQQALGQGPQFIFQYYREEENGRGNFPPRFSGLQFPNYSSELNVNALELDDSALYLCASSRWNRDTEAFFGQGTRLTVV.

The chain combines TRBV5-5 with TRBJ2-7, with D possibly being TRBD1 (6 bases). Germline V lookup: CDR1 SGHKS, CDR2 YYEKEE (reference sequence). V was trimmed by 0 bases and J by 2 bases, leaving 9 bases between them. The CDR3 sequence is 14 residues long. CDR3 amino acids: CASSLVAGAYEQYF. The CDR3 nucleotides read TGTGCCAGCAGCTTGGTCGCAGGGGCCTACGAGCAGTACTTC.

The chain carries TRBV13 and TRBJ1-2; D is possibly TRBD1 (6 bases). The CDR3 consists of 13 residues. V dropped 6 bases and J dropped 7 bases, with 15 bases sitting between them. Germline CDR1 reads PRHDT; CDR2 reads FYEKMQ (reference sequence). The chain's CDR3 is CASRRTGQPGYTF. In nucleotides, the CDR3 is TGTGCCAGCAGACGTACCGGACAGCCTGGCTACACCTTC.

This chain connects TRBV9 to TRBJ2-5; the match to TRBD2 covers 10 bases. The CDR3 runs to 17 residues. Germline CDR1 SGDLS, CDR2 YYNGEE. The V segment lost 4 bases and the J segment 4 bases; nucleotides outside the gene matches: 13. CDR3 nucleotides: TGTGCCAGCAGCCCGAGGGGCAGCGGGGGGGTCCGAGAGACCCAGTACTTC. Translating it yields CASSPRGSGGVRETQYF. The full variable domain, with the rest looked up from reference TRBV9 and TRBJ2-5, is DSGVTQTPKHLITATGQRVTLRCSPRSGDLSVYWYQQSLDQGLQFLIQYYNGEERAKGNILERFSAQQFPDLHSELNLSSLELGDSALYFCASSPRGSGGVRETQYFGPGTRLLVL.

V is TRBV4-1 and J is TRBJ2-5, with D hard to call. The ends were cut back, 3 bases at V and 4 bases at J, with 15 bases in the middle. The CDR3 runs to 15 residues. The germline gives CDR1 MGHRA, CDR2 YSYEKL. The DNA of the CDR3 is TGCGCCAGCAGCCATGGGCGTTCTTTAGGAGAGACCCAGTACTTC. Amino acids: CASSHGRSLGETQYF.

The chain combines TRBV11-1 with TRBJ2-5; D is possibly TRBD1 (6 bases). The J call may be incorrect, as the DNA end agrees better with TRBJ2-7. Germline V gene lookup returns CDR1 SGHAT and CDR2 FQDESV (reference sequence). The CDR3 totals 15 residues. The CDR3: CASSENRVRSYEQYF. DNA of the CDR3: TGTGCCAGCAGTGAGAACAGGGTAAGGTCCTACGAGCAGTACTTC.

The genes are TRBV9 and TRBJ2-6, with D uncertain. Germline V gene lookup returns CDR1 SGDLS and CDR2 YYNGEE. Trimming took 4 bases from V and 1 from J, leaving 9 bases between them. This CDR3 comprises 15 residues. The CDR3 DNA is TGTGCCAGCAGCCCCAGATGGTCTGGGGCCAACGTCCTGACTTTC. Translation: CASSPRWSGANVLTF.

The chain couples TRBV13 to TRBJ2-3; 10 bases map to TRBD2. The trim removed 5 bases at V and 2 bases at J, leaving 13 bases unmatched. This CDR3 is 18 amino acids long. In germline, CDR1 is PRHDT, CDR2 FYEKMQ (reference sequence). This chain's CDR3 is CASSDRASGSSPTDTQYF. Written as DNA, the CDR3 is TGTGCCAGCAGCGATAGGGCTAGCGGGAGTTCCCCCACAGATACGCAGTATTTT.

This chain uses TRBV7-2 with TRBJ2-1; 13 bases agree with TRBD2. After removal of 6 bases from V and 6 bases from J, the junction contained 5 bases not matched to a gene. The CDR3 consists of 15 residues. CDR1 is SGHTA, CDR2 FQGNSA, per germline. CDR3 in DNA: TGTGCCAGCAGTCCTAGGACTAGCGGGGGCAATGAGCAGTTCTTC. Translation: CASSPRTSGGNEQFF.

V is TRBV5-4 and J is TRBJ1-4, with no clear D. The CDR3 sequence is 15 residues long. Per germline, CDR1 SGHNT and CDR2 YYREEE (reference sequence). V lost 4 bases to trimming and J lost 0 bases, with 10 bases between them. CDR3 in amino acids: CASSEDSATNEKLFF. The CDR3 nucleotides read TGTGCCAGCAGCGAGGACTCGGCAACTAATGAAAAACTGTTTTTT.

V usage is TRBV4-2 and J usage is TRBJ2-2; TRBD2 aligns across 7 bases. CDR3 size: 19 residues. V was clipped by 0 bases and J by 5 bases; unmatched bases: 15. CDR1 is LGHNA, CDR2 YNFKEQ, per germline. Here the CDR3 DNA reads TGTGCCAGCAGCCAAGATTCAAGGGCGGGAGAGTTTCTTACCGGGGAGCTGTTTTTT. It yields the protein CASSQDSRAGEFLTGELFF.

The rearrangement joins TRBV5-4 to TRBJ2-2; 11 bases map to TRBD2. This CDR3 is 15 amino acids long. With V trimmed by 2 bases and J by 5 bases, 2 bases remained unmatched. Germline CDR1 SGHNT, CDR2 YYREEE (reference sequence). The CDR3 protein is CASSFRTSGTGELFF. CDR3 in DNA: TGTGCCAGCAGCTTCCGGACTAGCGGGACCGGGGAGCTGTTTTTT. The full variable domain, rest sourced from reference TRBV5-4 and TRBJ2-2, is ETGVTQSPTHLIKTRGQQVTLRCSSQSGHNTVSWYQQALGQGPQFIFQYYREEENGRGNFPPRFSGLQFPNYSSELNVNALELDDSALYLCASSFRTSGTGELFFGEGSRLTVL.

The CDR3 DNA is TGTGCCAGTAGTATACCTCCGGGACAGGCCCGGGGCGGCTACACCTTC. This sequence encodes CASSIPPGQARGGYTF. This chain joins TRBV19 and TRBJ1-2; the match to TRBD1 covers 8 bases. After removal of 2 bases from V and 8 bases from J, the junction contained 13 bases not matched to a gene. The CDR3 totals 16 residues. Germline assignment: CDR1 LNHDA and CDR2 SQIVND (reference sequence).

In nucleotides, the CDR3 is TGTGCCAGTAGCCCGGAGGGCCGTCATGGGTACGAAAAACTGTTTTTT. It translates to CASSPEGRHGYEKLFF. This chain connects TRBV19 to TRBJ1-4, with D unresolved. The CDR3 contains 16 residues. V lost 6 bases and J lost 8, with 22 bases in between. CDR1 and CDR2 from the germline V gene are LNHDA and SQIVND (reference sequence).

The chain has TRBV14 and TRBJ2-7; TRBD2 matches at 9 bases. Germline V gene data show CDR1 as SGHDN and CDR2 as FVKESK. CDR3 length equals 15 residues. V shed 3 bases and J 4 bases; nucleotides not matched to a gene: 7. Here the CDR3 reads CASSHGRLAEYEQYF. In DNA, the CDR3 is TGTGCCAGCAGCCATGGTAGACTAGCGGAATACGAGCAGTACTTC.

As regards this clone: This CDR3 is also generated by other DNA sequences in the sample. This rearrangement joins TRBV5-1 to TRBJ1-2; TRBD1 might be the D (5 bases). This CDR3 has 14 amino acids. V lost 0 bases and J lost 4, with 10 bases in between. Germline CDR1 reads SGHRS; CDR2 reads YFSETQ. This CDR3 is CASSLGQGGYGYTF. The CDR3 DNA reads as TGCGCCAGCAGCTTGGGGCAGGGCGGCTATGGCTACACCTTC.

The chain couples TRBV5-4 to TRBJ2-2; 13 nucleotides line up with TRBD2. The junction had 10 bases not matched to a gene; V was cut back by 4 bases and J by 1 base. In germline, CDR1 is SGHNT, CDR2 YYREEE (reference sequence). The CDR3 is 19 residues long. The CDR3 bases are TGTGCCAGCAGCCGACGACTAGCGGGAGGATCCGTGAACACCGGGGAGCTGTTTTTT. This gives the protein CASSRRLAGGSVNTGELFF.

This CDR3 reads CASSVTDEPNYEQYF. CDR3 DNA sequence: TGTGCCAGCAGTGTGACAGACGAACCGAACTACGAGCAGTACTTC. This chain connects TRBV6-1 to TRBJ2-7; a possible D gene is TRBD1 (5 bases). Germline CDR1 MNHNS, CDR2 SASEGT. Trimming stripped 4 bases from V and 3 bases from J, with 16 bases between. CDR3 length: 15 amino acids.

The V gene is TRBV5-1, the J gene TRBJ1-1, with D tentatively TRBD1 (6 bases). CDR3 length equals 14 residues. Trimming took off 2 bases at V and 5 bases at J, with 13 bases between the two ends. CDR1 and CDR2 (germline): SGHRS, YFSETQ. CDR3 in DNA: TGCGCCAGCAGCTTTCCAGGGGCTGAGACTGAAGCTTTCTTT. This codes for CASSFPGAETEAFF.

The V call is TRBV7-9, the J call TRBJ1-1, with D tentatively TRBD1 (5 bases). Germline loops: CDR1 SEHNR, CDR2 FQNEAQ (reference sequence). The CDR3 length is 11 residues. The V and J ends lost 10 bases and 8 bases respectively, with 14 bases between them. The CDR3 sequence is CAMAGQTEAFF. In DNA form, the CDR3 reads TGTGCCATGGCAGGGCAAACCGAAGCTTTCTTT.

The V gene is TRBV29-1, the J gene TRBJ2-5; D gene uncertain. Germline V CDR1 and CDR2: SQVTM, ANQGSEA. The CDR3 has 13 amino acids. V lost 0 bases, J lost 3 bases, and 8 bases lay in between. CDR3 protein: CSVEDSNKETQYF. The CDR3 DNA reads TGCAGCGTTGAAGATAGCAACAAAGAGACCCAGTACTTC. Supplemented by reference TRBV29-1 and TRBJ2-5, the full variable domain reads SAVISQKPSRDICQRGTSLTIQCQVDSQVTMMFWYRQQPGQSLTLIATANQGSEATYESGFVIDKFPISRPNLTFSTLTVSNMSPEDSSIYLCSVEDSNKETQYFGPGTRLLVL.

The rearrangement joins TRBV19 to TRBJ2-3, with TRBD2 matching 11 bases. The CDR3 contains 16 residues. The V and J ends lost 4 bases and 0 bases, in that order; junction bases with no gene match: 3. Germline assignment: CDR1 LNHDA and CDR2 SQIVND (reference sequence). In DNA, the CDR3 is TGTGCCAGTAGTACCCGGACTAGCGGGAGCACAGATACGCAGTATTTT. Translation gives CASSTRTSGSTDTQYF.

This sequence joins TRBV18 and TRBJ1-4; 7 bases are shared with TRBD1. The J segment lost 8 bases and the V segment lost 5 bases, leaving 8 bases of the junction unmatched. Germline lookup yields CDR1 KGHSH and CDR2 LQKENI. This CDR3 comprises 14 residues. CDR3 nucleotides: TGTGCCAGCTCATCACAGGGGCTCGGAGAAAAACTGTTTTTT. It yields the protein CASSSQGLGEKLFF.